This T cell receptor beta chain was obtained from a study of CD8+ T cells in alopecia areata. Points from the study as a whole: Sharing of TCR sequences between patients (possibly for HLA-related reasons) was less clear than in mice.

Sorting separated CD4+ and CD8+ T cells out of PBMCs. Of note for this clone: Its antigen is unidentified.

The CDR3 extends over 11 amino acids. Trimming took off 5 bases at V and 6 bases at J, with 10 bases between the two ends. Germline CDR1 reads SQVTM; CDR2 reads ANQGSEA. Extraction of RNA preceded its reverse transcription into cDNA, which served as the sequencing template. TCRdb's table, derived via immunoSEQ multiplex PCR, lists solely in-frame clones and lacks some. The sample has roughly 150,000 clones, approximately 53% seen once. This TCR came from a human donor with alopecia areata. The sequenced sample was CD8+ T cells sorted from blood, obtained at week 0. The rearrangement joins TRBV29-1 to TRBJ1-2; tentative D call: TRBD1 (5 bases). This chain's CDR3 is CSVRVRDGYTF. The CDR3 DNA reads as TGCAGCGTTCGCGTCAGGGATGGCTACACCTTC.